Presented here are 13 T cell receptor beta chains from one specimen sequenced in a study of CXCR3-negative and CXCR3-positive naive CD8 T cells (dated by TCRdb to the late 2010s). These reads were obtained on a NextSeq 550. The Human TCR Profiling Kit (MiLaboratory) was used to prepare UMI-labeled 5' RACE TRB cDNA libraries. The reads, reprocessed by TCRdb, yield one row per CDR3 protein sequence and no DNA. For this sample, the table gives some 66,000 distinct CDR3 sequences. About 1.5% of the sample is taken by the ten largest. The sample comprised naive CXCR3- CD8+ T cells from blood. This specimen's cell subset or site label, per the study, means: CD45RO-CCR7+CD27+CD95- naive CD8+ T cells lacking CXCR3 (TNR3-). Receptor source: a human donor in good health. Some clones in this sample may be carry-over from other donors' samples.

This chain connects TRBV12-3 or TRBV12-4 to TRBJ2-3; the TRBD1 assignment by TCRdb is unverifiable without DNA. The CDR3 runs 15 residues. CDR3 protein: CASSLPSGGADTQYF.

The chain is built from TRBV7-3 and TRBJ2-1; the D gene TCRdb calls, TRBD1, cannot be checked with no DNA. CDR1 and CDR2 (germline): SGHTA, FQGTGA. CDR3 length: 16 amino acids. CDR3 in amino acids: CASSPRQGGINNEQFF.

The chain couples TRBV5-1 to TRBJ2-1. Germline CDR1 and CDR2: SGHRS and YFSETQ. The CDR3 spans 16 residues. CDR3 region: CASSLTQKSSYNEQFF.

The V and J genes are TRBV20-1 and TRBJ2-1; there is no DNA to check the TCRdb D call of TRBD1. The CDR3 sequence is 15 residues long. CDR1 and CDR2 (germline): DFQATT, SNEGSKA (reference sequence). This chain's CDR3 is CSASPLRGEINEQFF.

CDR3 sequence: CASSQSPGRTQETQYF. The gene calls are TRBV23-1 and TRBJ2-5; without DNA, the TCRdb call of TRBD1 cannot be checked. TRBV23-1 is treated as an ORF (open reading frame) with a function not yet certain. The CDR3 has 16 residues.

The chain joins TRBV5-1 to TRBJ2-5; with no DNA, the TCRdb D assignment of TRBD2 cannot be verified. This CDR3 has 17 residues. Germline lookup yields CDR1 SGHRS and CDR2 YFSETQ. Here the CDR3 reads CASSLSLAGGFQETQYF.

The genes are TRBV5-6 and TRBJ2-7. The CDR3 length is 14 residues. Germline CDR1 is SGHDT and CDR2 is YYEEEE. The CDR3 spells CASSLERGSYEQYF.

The CDR3 sequence is CASSDYGTAYEQYF. The chain recombines TRBV6-2 or TRBV6-3 with TRBJ2-7; TCRdb's D gene call, TRBD1, goes unchecked for lack of DNA. Germline V gene lookup returns CDR1 MNHEY and CDR2 SVGEGT. This CDR3 has 14 residues.

This chain connects TRBV7-9 to TRBJ2-7; the D call from TCRdb, TRBD1, cannot be confirmed without DNA. The CDR3 is 13 residues long. Germline assignment: CDR1 SEHNR and CDR2 FQNEAQ (reference sequence). Here the CDR3 reads CASRSTGGYEQYF.

The chain uses TRBV6-5 and TRBJ2-1; TCRdb's assignment of TRBD2 cannot be checked, as there is no DNA. This CDR3 comprises 16 residues. Germline V lookup: CDR1 MNHEY, CDR2 SVGAGI. The CDR3 spells CASSYSTSGAYNEQFF.

The chain links TRBV10-3 to TRBJ2-7. The CDR3 runs 14 residues. Germline loops: CDR1 ENHRY, CDR2 SYGVKD. The CDR3: CAISESGNSYEQYF.

CDR3 in amino acids: CSARAPGGHTEAFF. This chain links TRBV20-1 with TRBJ1-1; TCRdb selects TRBD1, and the lack of DNA leaves this call unchecked. The CDR3 has 14 amino acids. CDR1 is DFQATT and CDR2 is SNEGSKA in the germline V gene (reference sequence).

This rearrangement joins TRBV4-1 to TRBJ2-7. CDR1 and CDR2 from the germline V gene are MGHRA and YSYEKL. The CDR3 has 14 amino acids. CDR3: CASSQDQMIYEQYF.